A selection of T cell receptor beta chains follows, all from one sample in a study of blood T cell repertoires in COVID-19. TCRdb's copy holds only in-frame clones and misses some; the assay was immunoSEQ multiplex PCR. The sample contains almost 200,000 clones, around four fifths of which appear only once. The source material was peripheral blood. The receptors here all came from a man in his fifties or sixties with COVID-19, enrolled during active disease. Each CDR3 is given with its conserved first and last residue. A D gene is named only where the DNA matches it firmly. The size field is filled for only some rows; it gives once, few, many or a size class.

clone size: few; D gene: -; V gene: TRBV4-1; J gene: TRBJ1-5; CDR3 DNA: TGCGCCAGCAGCCAAGAGCCAGGGCGGTTAGGGCCCCAGCATTTT; CDR3 protein: CASSQEPGRLGPQHF
clone size: -; D gene: TRBD2; V gene: TRBV18; J gene: TRBJ2-5; CDR3 DNA: TGTGCCAGCTCACCCATAGTAGGCCTAGCGGGAGAGCAAGAGACCCAGTACTTC; CDR3 protein: CASSPIVGLAGEQETQYF
clone size: -; D gene: TRBD1; V gene: TRBV19; J gene: TRBJ1-1; CDR3 DNA: TGTGCCAGTAGTATGTTACAGGGGGCGAGAGGCACTGAAGCTTTCTTT; CDR3 protein: CASSMLQGARGTEAFF
clone size: -; D gene: TRBD1; V gene: TRBV3-1/TRBV3-2; J gene: TRBJ2-2; CDR3 DNA: TGTGCCAGCAGCCCGGAGCCGGGACAGGGGAACACCGGGGAGCTGTTTTTT; CDR3 protein: CASSPEPGQGNTGELFF
clone size: -; D gene: -; V gene: TRBV9; J gene: TRBJ2-2; CDR3 DNA: TGTGCCAGCAGCGTAGGGTCAACAGGGCTCACCGGGGAGCTGTTTTTT; CDR3 protein: CASSVGSTGLTGELFF
clone size: -; D gene: TRBD1; V gene: TRBV2; J gene: TRBJ1-4; CDR3 DNA: TGTGCCAGCATAGCCAGGGGGTTTGAAAAACTGTTTTTT; CDR3 protein: CASIARGFEKLFF
clone size: few; D gene: TRBD1; V gene: TRBV18; J gene: TRBJ1-6; CDR3 DNA: TGTGCCAGCTCACCACAGTGGAGAAGGGGGCTATTACATGATTCACCCCTCCACTTT; CDR3 protein: CASSPQWRRGLLHDSPLHF
clone size: -; D gene: TRBD1; V gene: TRBV3-1/TRBV3-2; J gene: TRBJ1-4; CDR3 DNA: TGTGCCAGCAGCCTACGTCGACAGGGTGGGAATGAAAAACTGTTTTTT; CDR3 protein: CASSLRRQGGNEKLFF
clone size: -; D gene: -; V gene: TRBV4-2; J gene: TRBJ2-5; CDR3 DNA: TGTGCCAGCAGCCAAGAGCTGGAGCGAGAGACCCAGTACTTC; CDR3 protein: CASSQELERETQYF
clone size: -; D gene: TRBD1; V gene: TRBV10-2; J gene: TRBJ2-7; CDR3 DNA: TGCGCCAGCGGACAGGGTTACGAGCAGTACTTC; CDR3 protein: CASGQGYEQYF
clone size: -; D gene: TRBD1; V gene: TRBV10-1; J gene: TRBJ1-6; CDR3 DNA: TGCGCCAGCAGTGCCGGGACAGCCTCAAGATCACCCCTCCACTTT; CDR3 protein: CASSAGTASRSPLHF
clone size: -; D gene: -; V gene: TRBV7-9; J gene: TRBJ1-1; CDR3 DNA: TGTGCCAGCAGCTTAGGGCCCGGGGAGAAGGCTTTCTTT; CDR3 protein: CASSLGPGEKAFF
clone size: -; D gene: TRBD1; V gene: TRBV6-2/TRBV6-3; J gene: TRBJ1-1; CDR3 DNA: TGTGCCAGCAGTTACTCGGGCAGGGGGCTTCCGGCTTTCTTT; CDR3 protein: CASSYSGRGLPAFF
clone size: once; D gene: -; V gene: TRBV7-2; J gene: TRBJ1-4; CDR3 DNA: TGTGCCAGCAGCTTAGTCGGCCCCGGGGAGGAAAAACTGTTTTTT; CDR3 protein: CASSLVGPGEEKLFF
clone size: -; D gene: TRBD1; V gene: TRBV6-5; J gene: TRBJ2-1; CDR3 DNA: TGTGCCAGCTCTGTGACAGGGGATGAGCAGTTCTTC; CDR3 protein: CASSVTGDEQFF
clone size: -; D gene: -; V gene: TRBV19; J gene: TRBJ2-4; CDR3 DNA: TGTGCCAGTAGTATTATGGCGGTTCAAGCCAAAAACATTCAGTACTTC; CDR3 protein: CASSIMAVQAKNIQYF
clone size: -; D gene: -; V gene: TRBV2; J gene: TRBJ1-3; CDR3 DNA: TGTGCCAGTTCCCCCGGGACTTCCCTGGGGGGAAACACCATATATTTT; CDR3 protein: CASSPGTSLGGNTIYF
clone size: -; D gene: -; V gene: TRBV28; J gene: TRBJ1-6; CDR3 DNA: TGTGCCAGCAGTCCCCGACGGCGGGGGAATTCACCCCTCCACTTT; CDR3 protein: CASSPRRRGNSPLHF
clone size: -; D gene: -; V gene: TRBV3-1/TRBV3-2; J gene: TRBJ2-7; CDR3 DNA: TGTGCCAGCAGCCCTACAGGAATCCACGAGCAGTACTTC; CDR3 protein: CASSPTGIHEQYF
clone size: -; D gene: -; V gene: TRBV7-2; J gene: TRBJ2-7; CDR3 DNA: TGTGCCAGCAGCTCTCTCCCAGGGACATCCTACGAGCAGTACTTC; CDR3 protein: CASSSLPGTSYEQYF
clone size: -; D gene: -; V gene: TRBV3-1/TRBV3-2; J gene: TRBJ2-7; CDR3 DNA: TGTGCCAGCAGCCGGCAGAACTACGAGCAGTACTTC; CDR3 protein: CASSRQNYEQYF
clone size: -; D gene: TRBD2; V gene: TRBV14; J gene: TRBJ2-7; CDR3 DNA: TGTGCCAGCAGCCCGGGGACTAGCGGGAGTGTCGAGCAGTACTTC; CDR3 protein: CASSPGTSGSVEQYF
clone size: -; D gene: TRBD2; V gene: TRBV19; J gene: TRBJ2-3; CDR3 DNA: TGTGCCAGTGGGTTTGGCGGGAGGTTTTCAGATACGCAGTATTTT; CDR3 protein: CASGFGGRFSDTQYF
clone size: -; D gene: -; V gene: TRBV3-1/TRBV3-2; J gene: TRBJ1-6; CDR3 DNA: TGTGCCAGCAGCCCAACTGGGAGGAAGTCTCGGAATTCACCCCTCCACTTT; CDR3 protein: CASSPTGRKSRNSPLHF
clone size: few; D gene: -; V gene: TRBV12-3/TRBV12-4; J gene: TRBJ1-6; CDR3 DNA: TGTGCCAGCAGCCCCCTCAATTCACCCCTCCACTTT; CDR3 protein: CASSPLNSPLHF
clone size: -; D gene: -; V gene: TRBV28; J gene: TRBJ2-3; CDR3 DNA: TGTGCCAGCAGTTTCTTGCAGGGGACAGATACGCAGTATTTT; CDR3 protein: CASSFLQGTDTQYF
clone size: -; D gene: -; V gene: TRBV10-1; J gene: TRBJ1-1; CDR3 DNA: TGCGCCAGCAGTGAGTCGGCGAGGGACACTGAAGCTTTCTTT; CDR3 protein: CASSESARDTEAFF
clone size: once; D gene: -; V gene: TRBV28; J gene: TRBJ2-5; CDR3 DNA: TGTGCCACCCAGGGGCGGGAGACCCAGTACTTC; CDR3 protein: CATQGRETQYF
clone size: once; D gene: TRBD1; V gene: TRBV6-2/TRBV6-3; J gene: TRBJ2-1; CDR3 DNA: TGTGCCAGCAGTGTTAGGGGACAGTCCTACAATGAGCAGTTCTTC; CDR3 protein: CASSVRGQSYNEQFF
clone size: -; D gene: -; V gene: TRBV7-9; J gene: TRBJ1-5; CDR3 DNA: TGTGCCAGCAGCTTAGGGGGAGGGGATCAGCCCCAGCATTTT; CDR3 protein: CASSLGGGDQPQHF
clone size: -; D gene: -; V gene: TRBV18; J gene: TRBJ2-5; CDR3 DNA: TGTGCCAGCTCACCACTGCGACAAGAGACCCAGTACTTC; CDR3 protein: CASSPLRQETQYF
clone size: -; D gene: TRBD1; V gene: TRBV2; J gene: TRBJ1-4; CDR3 DNA: TGTGCCAGCAGTTGGGGACAGGGGGCCGCAACTAATGAAAAACTGTTTTTT; CDR3 protein: CASSWGQGAATNEKLFF
clone size: -; D gene: TRBD2; V gene: TRBV5-1; J gene: TRBJ2-7; CDR3 DNA: TGCGCCAGCAGCTTGGGGAGCGGGAGAAACGAGCAGTACTTC; CDR3 protein: CASSLGSGRNEQYF
clone size: few; D gene: -; V gene: TRBV6-5; J gene: TRBJ2-7; CDR3 DNA: TGTGCCAGCAGTTACCCCGGGAAAGGAAGCGAGCAGTACTTC; CDR3 protein: CASSYPGKGSEQYF
clone size: -; D gene: TRBD1; V gene: TRBV27; J gene: TRBJ2-7; CDR3 DNA: TGTGCCAGCAGTGCCGAGGGAGGGACAGGGTGGGAGCAGTACTTC; CDR3 protein: CASSAEGGTGWEQYF
clone size: -; D gene: TRBD1; V gene: TRBV9; J gene: TRBJ2-1; CDR3 DNA: TGTGCCAGCAGCTCCAGGAAACCGGGACAGGGAATCTACAATGAGCAGTTCTTC; CDR3 protein: CASSSRKPGQGIYNEQFF
clone size: -; D gene: -; V gene: TRBV21-1; J gene: TRBJ1-1; CDR3 DNA: TGTGCCAGCAGCGGGACTTGGACTGAAGCTTTCTTT; CDR3 protein: CASSGTWTEAFF
clone size: -; D gene: TRBD2; V gene: TRBV19; J gene: TRBJ2-1; CDR3 DNA: TGTGCCAGTAGTAACTTAGCGGGTGAGCAGTTCTTC; CDR3 protein: CASSNLAGEQFF
clone size: -; D gene: TRBD2; V gene: TRBV4-1; J gene: TRBJ2-1; CDR3 DNA: TGCGCCAGCAGCCCATACCCGGGACTAGCGGGAGATGAGCAGTTCTTC; CDR3 protein: CASSPYPGLAGDEQFF
clone size: -; D gene: TRBD1; V gene: TRBV28; J gene: TRBJ2-7; CDR3 DNA: TGTGCCAGCAGTTTTGGGACAGTAAACGTCGAGCAGTACTTC; CDR3 protein: CASSFGTVNVEQYF
clone size: once; D gene: -; V gene: TRBV5-8; J gene: TRBJ2-4; CDR3 DNA: TGTGCCAGCAGCCCCCGAAGGGGGATTGGCAAAAACATTCAGTACTTC; CDR3 protein: CASSPRRGIGKNIQYF
clone size: -; D gene: -; V gene: TRBV18; J gene: TRBJ1-5; CDR3 DNA: TGTGCCAGCTCAGGGGGGGTAAATAGCAATCAGCCCCAGCATTTT; CDR3 protein: CASSGGVNSNQPQHF
clone size: -; D gene: -; V gene: TRBV10-1; J gene: TRBJ1-2; CDR3 DNA: TGCGCCAGCGGCGACTCCTATGGCTACACCTTC; CDR3 protein: CASGDSYGYTF
clone size: -; D gene: TRBD1; V gene: TRBV5-1; J gene: TRBJ1-5; CDR3 DNA: TGCGCCAGCAGCTTGGAGGGGGCTAGCAATCAGCCCCAGCATTTT; CDR3 protein: CASSLEGASNQPQHF
clone size: -; D gene: -; V gene: TRBV5-4; J gene: TRBJ2-6; CDR3 DNA: TGTGCCAGCAGCCTCGACATGGCCTCTGGGGCCAACGTCCTGACTTTC; CDR3 protein: CASSLDMASGANVLTF
clone size: -; D gene: -; V gene: TRBV4-1; J gene: TRBJ1-5; CDR3 DNA: TGCGCCAGCAGCCAAGAGGCGGGGAGGTGGGATCAGCCCCAGCATTTT; CDR3 protein: CASSQEAGRWDQPQHF
clone size: -; D gene: -; V gene: TRBV9; J gene: TRBJ2-2; CDR3 DNA: TGTGCCAGCAGCGTAGCAGGGGCGCGGAACACCGGGGAGCTGTTTTTT; CDR3 protein: CASSVAGARNTGELFF
clone size: -; D gene: -; V gene: TRBV3-1/TRBV3-2; J gene: TRBJ1-1; CDR3 DNA: TGTGCCAGCAGCCAAGCAGGCAGGACTGAAGCTTTCTTT; CDR3 protein: CASSQAGRTEAFF
clone size: -; D gene: -; V gene: TRBV24-1; J gene: TRBJ1-2; CDR3 DNA: TGTGCCACCAGTGATCTGCCGAGGAAACTATACTTC; CDR3 protein: CATSDLPRKLYF
clone size: -; D gene: -; V gene: TRBV5-1; J gene: TRBJ1-2; CDR3 DNA: TGCGCCAGCACTCCCGACAGAGAGGACTATGGCTACACCTTC; CDR3 protein: CASTPDREDYGYTF
clone size: -; D gene: -; V gene: TRBV29-1; J gene: TRBJ2-7; CDR3 DNA: TGCAGCGTTTCACTACAGGGGGGGTACGAGCAGTACTTC; CDR3 protein: CSVSLQGGYEQYF
clone size: -; D gene: -; V gene: TRBV7-9; J gene: TRBJ2-3; CDR3 DNA: TGTGCCAGCAGCCCCGGGAGAACAGATACGCAGTATTTT; CDR3 protein: CASSPGRTDTQYF